The clone carrying this T cell receptor beta chain turned up a few times. Its target is not known. V lost 4 bases, J lost 5 bases, and 12 bases lay in between. Germline-derived CDR1 and CDR2 are SNHLY and FYNNEI. The CDR3 contains 13 residues. A J-beta primer mix and a sample-barcoded 5' primer were used in a second PCR of roughly 7 to 12 cycles. With 12 random nucleotides, a template-switch adaptor tagged each individual cDNA molecule. From the 5' RACE reads, TCRdb called clonotypes with MiXCR, one entry per CDR3 protein. The repertoire holds fewer than 950,000 distinct CDR3 sequences, with roughly 34% as singletons. This sample stems from a study of blood T cells in healthy people across ages. Study findings and constraints: It was held that the diversity estimates obtained from one million T cells were underestimates.

This chain uses TRBV2 with TRBJ2-7, with no clear D. Sequences were obtained from blood. The receptor comes from a young man in good health. The CDR3 DNA sequence: TGTGCCAGCAGTGGGGCCCTGAGGAACGAGCAGTACTTC. It encodes CASSGALRNEQYF. Variable domain in full (rest from reference TRBV2 and TRBJ2-7): EPEVTQTPSHQVTQMGQEVILRCVPISNHLYFYWYRQILGQKVEFLVSFYNNEISEKSEIFDDQFSVERPDGSNFTLKIRSTKLEDSAMYFCASSGALRNEQYFGPGTRLTVT.